These 28 T cell receptor beta chains were sequenced from one sample in a study of CD8 T cells in ankylosing spondylitis. Each CDR3 protein gets one entry after TCRdb re-called the 5' RACE reads with MiXCR. The sample holds hundreds of thousands of distinct CDR3 sequences, roughly 24% seen once. The sample comprised blood, either unsorted or a sorted T cell fraction (not recorded which). The receptor source for this set is a male donor with ankylosing spondylitis or in good health (not recorded which).

In this sample, this clonotype turned up many times. V gene TRBV29-1 combines with J gene TRBJ1-2; 11 nucleotides line up with TRBD1. J gave up 7 bases and V 6 bases, and 1 base lay outside the gene matches. CDR1 is SQVTM and CDR2 is ANQGSEA in the germline V gene. The CDR3 is 11 amino acids. The CDR3 nucleotides read TGCAGCGTAGGGACAGGGGGTGGCTACACCTTC. Encoded protein: CSVGTGGGYTF. Complete variable domain (other parts from reference TRBV29-1 and TRBJ1-2): SAVISQKPSRDICQRGTSLTIQCQVDSQVTMMFWYRQQPGQSLTLIATANQGSEATYESGFVIDKFPISRPNLTFSTLTVSNMSPEDSSIYLCSVGTGGGYTFGSGTRLTVV.

The chain is built from TRBV5-4 and TRBJ2-7; 8 bases are shared with TRBD2. Per germline, CDR1 SGHNT and CDR2 YYREEE (reference sequence). The junction had 16 bases not matched to a gene; V was cut back by 0 bases and J by 2 bases. CDR3 length equals 19 residues. The CDR3 DNA is TGTGCCAGCAGCTTGGAGGGATCGAGCGGGAGCCGCTATACCTACGAGCAGTACTTC. Translation gives CASSLEGSSGSRYTYEQYF.

This clonotype was recorded at least ten times. This CDR3 is CASSRTNNSPLHF. CDR3 DNA sequence: TGTGCCAGCAGCCGAACCAATAATTCACCCCTCCACTTT. The gene calls are TRBV6-1 and TRBJ1-6, with D unresolved. Germline V gene sequence: CDR1 MNHNS, CDR2 SASEGT. This CDR3 comprises 13 residues. V lost 6 bases and J lost 5, with 8 bases in between.

This clonotype has a count of ten or more. The chain joins TRBV12-3 or TRBV12-4 to TRBJ1-5; D remains unclear. The length of the CDR3 is 12 residues. Deletions cut 3 bases from V and 7 bases from J, with 7 bases between. The CDR3 nucleotides read TGTGCCAGCAGTTTTATGAACCAGCCCCAGCATTTT. This codes for CASSFMNQPQHF.

In its sample, this clonotype was seen many times. The chain has TRBV4-1 and TRBJ2-7, with D perhaps TRBD1 or TRBD2 (5 bases each). The V and J ends lost 0 bases and 3 bases respectively, with 12 bases between them. The CDR3 loop spans 15 amino acids. Germline-derived CDR1 and CDR2 are MGHRA and YSYEKL. The CDR3 coding sequence is TGCGCCAGCAGCCAAGAACGAGGGGCGGGCTACGAGCAGTACTTC. Protein: CASSQERGAGYEQYF.

The CDR3 spells CASSLYSPYTEAFF. The CDR3 nucleotides read TGTGCCAGCAGCTTGTACAGTCCTTACACTGAAGCTTTCTTT. V usage is TRBV5-6 and J usage is TRBJ1-1; D gene unclear. The CDR3 length is 14 residues. Trimming pared 1 base from V and 3 bases from J, leaving 10 bases between. The V gene's germline CDR1 is SGHDT and CDR2 YYEEEE.

The chain employs TRBV12-3 or TRBV12-4 and TRBJ1-5, with a possible D match to TRBD1 (5 bases). The CDR3 has 14 amino acids. Trimming removed 5 bases at V and 2 bases at J, with 10 bases between. CDR3 DNA: TGTGCCAGCAGTAAGGACACTGGCAATCAGCCCCAGCATTTT. Amino acid sequence: CASSKDTGNQPQHF.

The rearrangement joins TRBV7-6 to TRBJ2-5, with TRBD1 matching 8 bases. CDR1 and CDR2 from the germline V gene are SGHVS and FNYEAQ. The CDR3 runs to 17 residues. Unmatched junction bases numbered 11, after V lost 1 base and J lost 4 bases. CDR3 in DNA: TGTGCCAGCAGCTTAGAAGTATGGGGACAGGTTCGAGAGACCCAGTACTTC. Residues: CASSLEVWGQVRETQYF.

The J gene is TRBJ2-4, the V gene TRBV20-1, with D tentatively TRBD2 (6 bases). Germline CDR1 and CDR2: DFQATT and SNEGSKA (reference sequence). The CDR3 contains 15 residues. The V and J ends lost 5 bases and 5 bases respectively, with 19 bases between them. This CDR3 is CSAPSSRRGENIQYF. CDR3 nucleotides: TGCAGTGCTCCCTCCAGCAGGCGCGGGGAAAACATTCAGTACTTC.

This clonotype was detected many times. V usage is TRBV12-3 or TRBV12-4 and J usage is TRBJ2-7; D remains unclear. CDR3 length: 13 residues. V lost 1 base and J 4 bases, leaving 8 bases between the germline ends. Here the CDR3 DNA reads TGTGCCAGCAGTTTAGAGGCACAGTACGAGCAGTACTTC. It yields the protein CASSLEAQYEQYF.

In its sample, this clonotype was seen many times. The chain joins TRBV4-2 to TRBJ2-5, with D hard to call. The V gene's germline CDR1 is LGHNA and CDR2 YNFKEQ. The V end was cut by 0 bases, the J end by 2 bases, with 13 bases between. This CDR3 contains 16 residues. The CDR3 is CASSQDASFVQETQYF. CDR3 nucleotide sequence: TGTGCCAGCAGCCAAGATGCTAGTTTTGTACAAGAGACCCAGTACTTC.

Ten or more counts support this clonotype. This chain uses TRBV7-9 with TRBJ2-1; possible D gene TRBD2, 5 bases. The CDR3 totals 13 residues. From germline, CDR1 is SEHNR and CDR2 FQNEAQ (reference sequence). V gave up 4 bases and J gave up 5 bases, with 9 bases separating them. The CDR3 protein is CASSYSSNNEQFF. CDR3 in DNA: TGTGCCAGCAGCTACTCTAGCAACAATGAGCAGTTCTTC. Drawing the rest from reference TRBV7-9 and TRBJ2-1, the complete variable domain is DTGVSQNPRHKITKRGQNVTFRCDPISEHNRLYWYRQTLGQGPEFLTYFQNEAQLEKSRLLSDRFSAERPKGSFSTLEIQRTEQGDSAMYLCASSYSSNNEQFFGPGTRLTVL.

The chain carries TRBV12-3 or TRBV12-4 and TRBJ2-5; no reliable D call. This CDR3 is 12 amino acids long. V was shortened by 2 bases and J by 4 bases, with 5 bases between the two germline ends. In DNA form, the CDR3 reads TGTGCCAGCAGTTTATGGCGAGAGACCCAGTACTTC. This sequence encodes CASSLWRETQYF.

This clonotype was seen only a few times. V gene TRBV20-1 combines with J gene TRBJ2-4; D may be TRBD2 (6 bases). The CDR3 length is 15 residues. V shed 4 bases and J shed 0 bases, with 13 bases lying between them. CDR1 is DFQATT and CDR2 is SNEGSKA in the germline V gene (reference sequence). The CDR3 DNA sequence: TGCAGTGCTAACGTGTGGCGGGGAGCCAAAAACATTCAGTACTTC. This translates into CSANVWRGAKNIQYF.

This clonotype was observed a handful of times. The gene calls are TRBV12-3 or TRBV12-4 and TRBJ2-1; 8 nucleotides align to TRBD2. The V and J ends lost 6 bases and 0 bases, in that order; junction bases with no gene match: 4. The CDR3 covers 15 residues. The CDR3 DNA reads as TGTGCCAGCAGGGTAGCGGGGCCCTCCTACAATGAGCAGTTCTTC. It codes for CASRVAGPSYNEQFF.

V and J are TRBV20-1 and TRBJ2-7, with a weak D call TRBD2 (6 bases). Trimming cost V 5 bases and J 3 bases, with 17 bases left between them. CDR3 size: 14 residues. Germline V gives CDR1 DFQATT, CDR2 SNEGSKA (reference sequence). Here the CDR3 reads CSAPPLASNYEQYF. In nucleotides, the CDR3 is TGCAGTGCTCCCCCGCTAGCGAGCAACTACGAGCAGTACTTC.

This clonotype was seen repeatedly, ten times or more. The chain links TRBV3-1 to TRBJ2-5; 7 nucleotides agree with TRBD2. The germline V gene has CDR1 LGHDT and CDR2 YNNKEL (reference sequence). V lost 1 base, J lost 1 base, and 0 bases stayed unmatched. The CDR3 covers 14 residues. The CDR3 DNA follows: TGTGCCAGCAGCCAAGGCGGGAGCCAAGAGACCCAGTACTTC. Translating gives CASSQGGSQETQYF.

The chain uses TRBV20-1 and TRBJ1-1; possibly TRBD1 for D (5 bases). Trimming shortened V by 7 bases and J by 0 bases, and 12 bases separated the two germline ends. The CDR3 spans 13 residues. Germline V lookup: CDR1 DFQATT, CDR2 SNEGSKA (reference sequence). As DNA, the CDR3 is TGCAGTGATATACGGGGCATGAACACTGAAGCTTTCTTT. It encodes CSDIRGMNTEAFF.

The genes are TRBV29-1 and TRBJ2-1; the match to TRBD1 covers 9 bases. From germline, CDR1 is SQVTM and CDR2 ANQGSEA. With 3 bases clipped from V and 7 bases from J, the junction kept 7 bases outside the gene matches. The CDR3 length is 14 residues. In DNA, the CDR3 is TGCAGCGTTGACGGACAGGGGAATACGAATGAGCAGTTCTTC. Its translation: CSVDGQGNTNEQFF.

This rearrangement joins TRBV4-1 to TRBJ1-2; a weak D match, TRBD1 (5 bases). The CDR3 length is 15 residues. V gave up 1 base and J gave up 4 bases, with 13 bases separating them. The germline V gene has CDR1 MGHRA and CDR2 YSYEKL. CDR3 amino acids: CASSQGPGESYGYTF. The CDR3 region has the DNA TGCGCCAGCAGCCAAGGTCCGGGGGAGAGCTATGGCTACACCTTC.

This clonotype was observed at least ten times. This chain uses TRBV20-1 with TRBJ2-3, with TRBD2 matching 8 bases. Germline V gene sequence: CDR1 DFQATT, CDR2 SNEGSKA (reference sequence). V gave up 5 bases and J gave up 0 bases; unmatched junction bases: 4. The CDR3 sequence is 14 residues long. Here the CDR3 DNA reads TGCAGTGCTCCAAAGCGGGGGAGCACAGATACGCAGTATTTT. The encoded protein is CSAPKRGSTDTQYF.

This clonotype was counted at least ten times. The gene calls are TRBV7-2 and TRBJ1-5; D unclear. V gave up 0 bases and J gave up 3 bases, with 6 bases separating them. Per germline, CDR1 SGHTA and CDR2 FQGNSA. The CDR3 is 14 amino acids. CDR3 in amino acids: CASSLARFNQPQHF. In DNA form, the CDR3 reads TGTGCCAGCAGCTTAGCCCGTTTCAATCAGCCCCAGCATTTT.

A word on this clonotype: This may be a read error: a much more frequent sequence differs by one nucleotide. The gene calls are TRBV20-1 and TRBJ2-7, with 7 bases identical to TRBD2. The CDR3 covers 14 residues. Germline V lookup: CDR1 DFQATT, CDR2 SNEGSKA (reference sequence). The V segment lost 4 bases and the J segment 2 bases; nucleotides outside the gene matches: 8. CDR3: CSATYSSGPYEQYF. Written as DNA, the CDR3 is TGCAGTGCTACCTATTCTAGCGGCCCCTACGAGCAGTACTTC.

Only a few counts were recorded for this clonotype. The J gene is TRBJ2-4, the V gene TRBV29-1; D call uncertain. Trimming cost V 1 base and J 0 bases, with 7 bases left between them. Germline V lookup: CDR1 SQVTM, CDR2 ANQGSEA. The CDR3 is 14 amino acids. DNA of the CDR3: TGCAGCGTTGAAGGACGGTTAGCCAAAAACATTCAGTACTTC. This translates into CSVEGRLAKNIQYF.

This chain uses TRBV5-1 with TRBJ2-7; D is ambiguous. Germline V gene data show CDR1 as SGHRS and CDR2 as YFSETQ. The CDR3 spans 14 residues. Trimming removed 6 bases at V and 0 bases at J, with 13 bases between. The CDR3 sequence: CASIQAPNSYEQYF. The DNA for the CDR3 is TGCGCCAGCATTCAGGCGCCAAACTCCTACGAGCAGTACTTC.

This clonotype has at least ten counts. The chain employs TRBV12-3 or TRBV12-4 and TRBJ2-7; D is unclear. CDR3 length: 12 amino acids. V lost 2 bases, J lost 6 bases, and 8 bases lay in between. The CDR3 is CASSLRPGEQYF. The CDR3, as DNA: TGTGCCAGCAGTTTACGCCCGGGCGAGCAGTACTTC.

This chain uses TRBV9 with TRBJ2-1, with 7 bases that match TRBD2. The CDR3 runs to 15 residues. CDR1 is SGDLS, CDR2 YYNGEE, per germline. Trimming took 4 bases from V and 4 from J; bases not matched to a gene: 8. This CDR3 reads CASSPLAREYNEQFF. In nucleotides, the CDR3 is TGTGCCAGCAGCCCGTTGGCGCGGGAGTACAATGAGCAGTTCTTC.

This clonotype was observed many times. V gene TRBV6-1 combines with J gene TRBJ1-2, with D perhaps matching TRBD1 (5 bases). Trimming left V 6 bases short and J 8 bases short, with 16 bases between. Germline CDR1 reads MNHNS; CDR2 reads SASEGT. The CDR3 spans 13 residues. The CDR3 sequence: CASSQGPPSGYTF. In DNA, the CDR3 is TGTGCCAGCAGCCAGGGCCCCCCCTCAGGCTACACCTTC.